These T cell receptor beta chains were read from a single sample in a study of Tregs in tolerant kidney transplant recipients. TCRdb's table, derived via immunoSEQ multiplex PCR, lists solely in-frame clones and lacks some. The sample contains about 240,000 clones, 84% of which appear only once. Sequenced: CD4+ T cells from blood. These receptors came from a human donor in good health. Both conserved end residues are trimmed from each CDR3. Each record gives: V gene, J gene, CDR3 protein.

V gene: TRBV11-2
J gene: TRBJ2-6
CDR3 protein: ASSSGTGFSGANVLT

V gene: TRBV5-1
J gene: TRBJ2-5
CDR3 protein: ASSLFTSEETQY

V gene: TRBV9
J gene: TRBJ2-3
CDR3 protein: ASSVVGVDTQY

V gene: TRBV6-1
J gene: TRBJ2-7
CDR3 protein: ASSDISGTGLSYEQY

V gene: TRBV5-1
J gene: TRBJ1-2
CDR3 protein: ASSSQSGIYGYT

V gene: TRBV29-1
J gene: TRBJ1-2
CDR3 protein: SVEARGDYGYT

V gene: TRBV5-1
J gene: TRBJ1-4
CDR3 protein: ASSPGRSATNEKLF

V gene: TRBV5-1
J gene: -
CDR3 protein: ASSLQQNEQY

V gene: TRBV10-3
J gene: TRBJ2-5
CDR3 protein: AISGYQETQY

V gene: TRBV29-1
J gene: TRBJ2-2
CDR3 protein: SVVPGADTGELF

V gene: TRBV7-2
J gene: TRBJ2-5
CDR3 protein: ASSTGTAFQETQY

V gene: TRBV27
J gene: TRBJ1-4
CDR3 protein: ASQGQGSEKLF

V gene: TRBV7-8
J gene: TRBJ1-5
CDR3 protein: ASSLEVDQPQH

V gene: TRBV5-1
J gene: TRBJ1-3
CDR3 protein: ASSQGQAGNTIY

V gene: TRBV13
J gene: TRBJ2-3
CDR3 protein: ASSDKPRLITDTQY